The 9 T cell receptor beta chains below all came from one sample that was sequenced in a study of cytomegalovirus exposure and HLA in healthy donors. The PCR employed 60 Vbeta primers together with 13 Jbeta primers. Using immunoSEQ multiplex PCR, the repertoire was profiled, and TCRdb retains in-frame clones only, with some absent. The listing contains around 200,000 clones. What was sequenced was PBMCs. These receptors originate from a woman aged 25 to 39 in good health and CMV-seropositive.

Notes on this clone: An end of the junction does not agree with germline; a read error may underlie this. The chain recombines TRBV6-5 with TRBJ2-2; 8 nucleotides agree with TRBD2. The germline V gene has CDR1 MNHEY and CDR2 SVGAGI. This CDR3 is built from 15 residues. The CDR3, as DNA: TGTGCCAGCAGTTATTCAGCGGGAGTGTCCGGGGAGCTGTCTTTT. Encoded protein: CASSYSAGVSGELSF.

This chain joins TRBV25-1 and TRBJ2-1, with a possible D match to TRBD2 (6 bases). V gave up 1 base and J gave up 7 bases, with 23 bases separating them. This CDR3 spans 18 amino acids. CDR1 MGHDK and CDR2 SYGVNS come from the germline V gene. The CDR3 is CASSEFFAGGNRLNEQFF. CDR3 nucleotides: TGTGCCAGCAGTGAATTTTTCGCTGGGGGGAACAGATTAAATGAGCAGTTCTTC.

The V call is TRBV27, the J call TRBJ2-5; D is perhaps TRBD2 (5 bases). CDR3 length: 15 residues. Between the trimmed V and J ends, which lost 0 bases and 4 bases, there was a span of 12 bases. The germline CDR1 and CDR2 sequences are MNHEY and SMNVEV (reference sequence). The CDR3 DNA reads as TGTGCCAGCAGTTTATCGCCTAGCAGACTAGAGACCCAGTACTTC. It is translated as CASSLSPSRLETQYF.

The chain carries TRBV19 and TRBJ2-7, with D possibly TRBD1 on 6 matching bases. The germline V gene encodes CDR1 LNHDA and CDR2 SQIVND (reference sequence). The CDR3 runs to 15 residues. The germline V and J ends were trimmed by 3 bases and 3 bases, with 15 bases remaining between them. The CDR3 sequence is CASSIPGTLIYEQYF. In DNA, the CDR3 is TGTGCCAGTAGTATTCCCGGGACACTGATCTACGAGCAGTACTTC. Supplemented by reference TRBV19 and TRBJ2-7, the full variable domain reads DGGITQSPKYLFRKEGQNVTLSCEQNLNHDAMYWYRQDPGQGLRLIYYSQIVNDFQKGDIAEGYSVSREKKESFPLTVTSAQKNPTAFYLCASSIPGTLIYEQYFGPGTRLTVT.

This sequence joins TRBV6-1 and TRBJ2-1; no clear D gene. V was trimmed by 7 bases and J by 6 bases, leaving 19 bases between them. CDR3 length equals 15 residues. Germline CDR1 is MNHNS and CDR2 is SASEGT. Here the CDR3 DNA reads TGTGCCAGCATGCTCTATATGGGCCTTGGCAATGAGCAGTTCTTC. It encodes CASMLYMGLGNEQFF.

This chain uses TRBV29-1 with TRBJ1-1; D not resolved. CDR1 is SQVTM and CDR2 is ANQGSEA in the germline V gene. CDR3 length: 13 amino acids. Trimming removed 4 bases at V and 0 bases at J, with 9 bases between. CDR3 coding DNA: TGCAGCGTTGGTCGACTACTGAACACTGAAGCTTTCTTT. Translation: CSVGRLLNTEAFF. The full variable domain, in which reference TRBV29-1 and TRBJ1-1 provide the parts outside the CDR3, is SAVISQKPSRDICQRGTSLTIQCQVDSQVTMMFWYRQQPGQSLTLIATANQGSEATYESGFVIDKFPISRPNLTFSTLTVSNMSPEDSSIYLCSVGRLLNTEAFFGQGTRLTVV.

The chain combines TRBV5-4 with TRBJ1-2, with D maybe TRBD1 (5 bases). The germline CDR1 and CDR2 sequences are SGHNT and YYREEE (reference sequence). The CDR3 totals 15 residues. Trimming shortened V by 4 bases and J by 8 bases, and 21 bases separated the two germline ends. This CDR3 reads CASSPGAGPGGGYTF. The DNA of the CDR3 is TGTGCCAGCAGCCCCGGTGCCGGGCCCGGGGGGGGCTACACCTTC.

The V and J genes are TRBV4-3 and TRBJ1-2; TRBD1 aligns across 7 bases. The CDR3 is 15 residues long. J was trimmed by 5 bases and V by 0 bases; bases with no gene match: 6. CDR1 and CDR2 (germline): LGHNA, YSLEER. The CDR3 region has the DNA TGCGCCAGCAGCCAAGATGTCAGGGGGAGTTATGGCTACACCTTC. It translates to CASSQDVRGSYGYTF.

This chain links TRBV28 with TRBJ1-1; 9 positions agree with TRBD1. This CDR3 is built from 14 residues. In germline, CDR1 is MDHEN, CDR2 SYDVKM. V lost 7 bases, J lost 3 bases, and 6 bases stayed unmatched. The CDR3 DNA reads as TGTGCCAGCACCCCGGGACAGGGAGACACTGAAGCTTTCTTT. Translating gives CASTPGQGDTEAFF.